These 11 T cell receptor beta chains share one sample of origin, sequenced in a study of human T cells and chemical hapten exposure. Time point indicated: patch test 1, 2 weeks after DPC sensitization. The sample's treatment: therapeutic diphenylcyclopropenone sensitization with weekly scalp DPC. TCRdb itself ran the RACE reads through MiXCR, one entry per CDR3 protein. Of some 380,000 distinct CDR3 sequences listed, roughly 4.8% are singletons. The specimen was whole blood, collected in connection with sensitization to the hapten diphenylcyclopropenone (DPC). These receptors were taken from a woman in her forties or fifties with alopecia areata. Some clones in this sample may be carry-over from other donors' samples.

In this sample, this clonotype turned up once. A read error may account for a junction end that differs from germline. This chain connects TRBV30 to TRBJ1-1; TRBD1 aligns across 8 bases. CDR1 is GTSNPN, CDR2 SVGIG, per germline (reference sequence). This CDR3 has 15 residues. This CDR3 is CSWSPRGLMNTEAFF. The CDR3 DNA reads TGTTCCTGGTCCCCCAGGGGGCTAATGAACACTGAAGCTTTCTTT. Together with reference TRBV30 and TRBJ1-1, the CDR3 gives the full variable domain: SQTIHQWPATLVQPVGSPLSLECTVEGTSNPNLYWYRQAAGRGLQLLFYSVGIGQISSEVPQNLSASRPQDRQFILSSKKLLLSDSGFYLCSWSPRGLMNTEAFFGQGTRLTVV.

This clonotype was detected only a few times. V usage is TRBV5-1 and J usage is TRBJ1-1; D remains ambiguous. Trimming cost V 8 bases and J 0 bases, with 14 bases left between them. The CDR3 contains 14 residues. The germline V gene encodes CDR1 SGHRS and CDR2 YFSETQ. CDR3 bases: TGCGCCAGTATGTTGACGGCCATGAACACTGAAGCTTTCTTT. Residues: CASMLTAMNTEAFF.

This clonotype has ten or more counts. The chain links TRBV5-6 to TRBJ1-5, with 9 bases that match TRBD1. V shed 1 base and J 3 bases; nucleotides not matched to a gene: 5. This CDR3 is built from 16 residues. Germline V gene lookup returns CDR1 SGHDT and CDR2 YYEEEE. The CDR3 loop reads CASSLWDRVSNQPQHF. The CDR3 bases are TGTGCCAGCAGCTTGTGGGACAGGGTTTCCAATCAGCCCCAGCATTTT.

CDR3 sequence (DNA): TGCGCCAGCAGCCAAGCCCCGGTAGGGGCAGATACGCAGTATTTT. This gives the protein CASSQAPVGADTQYF. The chain has TRBV4-3 and TRBJ2-3; TRBD1 might be the D (5 bases). The V end lost 1 base, the J end lost 4 bases, and 12 bases lay between the germline ends. CDR3 length equals 15 residues. Germline V gives CDR1 LGHNA, CDR2 YSLEER.

The chain joins TRBV15 to TRBJ2-1; weak D call: TRBD2 (6 bases). Deletions cut 0 bases from V and 7 bases from J, with 16 bases between. CDR3 length equals 16 residues. Germline CDR1 and CDR2: LNHNV and YYDKDF (reference sequence). CDR3 in DNA: TGTGCCACCAGCAGAGAACGGGCGGGGCCCCTTAATGAGCAGTTCTTC. Amino acids: CATSRERAGPLNEQFF.

This clonotype was seen only a few times. The rearrangement joins TRBV29-1 to TRBJ1-2, with 8 bases fitting TRBD1. This CDR3 comprises 14 residues. Trimming at V came to 0 bases and at J to 4 bases, leaving 4 bases not matched to a gene. CDR1 is SQVTM, CDR2 ANQGSEA, per germline. This CDR3 is CSVEDQGQVYGYTF. CDR3 coding DNA: TGCAGCGTTGAAGATCAGGGACAGGTCTATGGCTACACCTTC.

This clonotype was counted between two and nine times. The rearrangement joins TRBV5-1 to TRBJ1-1; 7 bases fit TRBD1. The CDR3 sequence is 17 residues long. The germline CDR1 and CDR2 sequences are SGHRS and YFSETQ. The J segment lost 6 bases and the V segment lost 0 bases, leaving 14 bases of the junction unmatched. In DNA form, the CDR3 reads TGCGCCAGCAGCTTGGGGAACAGGGGATTAATCGCCGCTGAAGCTTTCTTT. This translates into CASSLGNRGLIAAEAFF.

Many counts were recorded for this clonotype. This chain joins TRBV30 and TRBJ2-1, with D uncertain. CDR3 length: 13 residues. Between the trimmed V and J ends, which lost 4 bases and 5 bases, there was a span of 12 bases. Germline V gene sequence: CDR1 GTSNPN, CDR2 SVGIG (reference sequence). In DNA form, the CDR3 reads TGTGCCTGGATCGTGTCTGGAAACAATGAGCAGTTCTTC. Protein sequence: CAWIVSGNNEQFF.

This clonotype has a count of ten or more. The V and J genes are TRBV9 and TRBJ1-1, with D maybe TRBD1 (5 bases). Between the trimmed V and J ends, which lost 5 bases and 2 bases, there was a span of 10 bases. The CDR3 has 13 residues. CDR1 is SGDLS and CDR2 is YYNGEE in the germline V gene. For the CDR3, the DNA is TGTGCCAGCAGTATGGGGGGTAACACTGAAGCTTTCTTT. This encodes CASSMGGNTEAFF.

This clonotype was seen repeatedly, ten times or more. The chain links TRBV27 to TRBJ1-4, with D possibly matching TRBD1 (6 bases). The CDR3 totals 15 residues. Looked up from germline, CDR1 is MNHEY and CDR2 is SMNVEV (reference sequence). V was cut by 5 bases and J by 7 bases, with 17 bases left in between. CDR3 in amino acids: CASSRMPGGGEKLFF. The CDR3 region has the DNA TGTGCCAGCAGTCGCATGCCCGGAGGGGGTGAAAAACTGTTTTTT.

The table lists this clonotype with many counts. The chain combines TRBV28 with TRBJ2-5; D unclear. From germline, CDR1 is MDHEN and CDR2 SYDVKM. V was trimmed by 6 bases and J by 6 bases, leaving 17 bases between them. The CDR3 has 14 amino acids. CDR3 sequence (DNA): TGTGCCAGCAGCAATCGACACTTCGTGAAGACCCAGTACTTC. Protein sequence: CASSNRHFVKTQYF.